This T cell receptor beta chain was identified during a study of human T cells and chemical hapten exposure (TCRdb year 2021). About the full investigation: For sensitization, 2% DPC in acetone was applied to a roughly 2 cm by roughly 2 cm area of upper inner arm skin. Throughout the study period of 20 to 25 weeks, patients also received therapeutic DPC doses to the scalp every week. Patch testing was performed on the upper back with Finn chambers containing 0.01% DPC, and the patch tests were scored after 6 days according to International Contact Dermatitis Research Group standards. The mostly female patient cohort included alopecia areata with under or over 50% scalp involvement, alopecia totalis and alopecia universalis. Peripheral blood TCR repertoire changes were tracked in vivo in alopecia patients during primary and secondary sensitization to the hapten diphenylcyclopropenone (DPC). The libraries were sequenced as a pool, and the TCR yield per sample differed mostly because of small variations in library volumes within the pool. Blood samples were taken from patients before sensitization (week 0) and at 2, 6 and about 24 weeks after DPC sensitization. Around 30 alopecia patients provided blood for TCR sequencing at one to four time points (pre-sensitization, 2, 6 and 24 weeks).

Library preparation used RACE. TCRdb shows the sequencer as NextSeq 500. During library preparation, unique molecular identifiers were attached to individual cDNA molecules so that TCRs could be counted in a quantitative, reproducible way. From each blood RNA sample, both TCR alpha and TCR beta chains were sequenced. In the original analysis: The median number of TCRs per sample was some 100,000, ranging from about 23,224 to 690,600. V, J and CDR3 annotation of the TCR reads was performed with the Decombinator software suite. To make PS versus PT1 abundance plots, every sample was subsampled to the same number of TCRs (28,000). TCRs were defined as expanded if absent before sensitization and observed at least eight times at the 2-week time point. TCRdb passed the public sequencing reads through fastp at Q25 and MiXCR, retaining productive beta sequences. Rows are combined by CDR3 protein, so each entry shows the most common genes and DNA. Here the V and J calls rest on TCRdb's processing, not on the authors' analysis. For this sample the table gives about 51,000 distinct CDR3 sequences, of which over 8% were detected only once. Of the sample, 14% is held by the ten largest clones.

This clonotype was seen ten or more times. The specificity of this receptor is unknown. Base qualities are missing; no much larger clone stands one base away. This sample's time point label indicates: pre-sensitization, week 0. Read against the paper, the sample's treatment or condition label means: therapeutic diphenylcyclopropenone sensitization with weekly scalp DPC. Blood at each patch-test visit was drawn before the patch test was applied. Patients were eligible if aged 18 to 70, diagnosed with alopecia and judged suitable for DPC therapy, and pregnant patients were excluded. Total RNA was isolated from unfractionated whole blood collected in Tempus Blood RNA tubes. The junction shows trimming of 10 bases on V and 13 bases on J, plus 10 bases between the germline ends. Measured from the cysteine to the phenylalanine, the CDR3 is 8 residues long. Of the read, only the CDR3 DNA is kept; its 24 bases are in frame from base 1. In the germline V gene (reference sequence), CDR1 corresponds to SEHNR and CDR2 to FQNEAQ.

Beyond this particular receptor, the publication reports: Repeated subsampling changed both the strength of the expansion versus patch-test correlation and the threshold at which that correlation became significant. Expanded TCRs formed significantly more large CDR3 similarity clusters than pre-sensitization or healthy control sets, consistent with antigen-driven responses. Patch test score correlated positively with the number of PT1 expanded TCRs, reaching significance at thresholds 8, 16 and 32 but not at 4. All patients had alopecia, a presumed autoimmune disease, so their immune response might differ from that of healthy individuals. No change with DPC sensitization was found in the number of TCRs above 1 in 1000 frequency, and no evidence of global repertoire structure alterations was found.

The clonotype was recovered from a woman between 40 and 55 years old with alopecia areata. Some clones in this sample may be carry-over from other donors' samples. This specimen consisted of whole blood, obtained in connection with sensitization to the hapten diphenylcyclopropenone (DPC). The rearrangement combines TRBV7-9 with TRBJ1-2; TRBD1 is perhaps the D gene, given 6 matching bases. The DNA sequence is as follows: TGTGCCACCGGGGGGGCCACCTTC. This encodes CATGGATF.